Each of the 14 T cell receptor beta chains below was sequenced from the same sample in a study of Graves' ophthalmopathy and Graves' hyperthyroidism. CDR3 regions of TCR beta were amplified from RNA transcripts. HTBI primers were employed in first-round RT-PCR, then a second-round multiplex PCR followed. TCRdb fed the multiplex PCR reads into MiXCR, producing one record per CDR3 protein. The sample comprises around 660,000 distinct CDR3 sequences, approximately 39% of which are singletons, and under 3.5% rests with the top ten. Sequenced sample: peripheral blood. The source is an adult man with Graves' ophthalmopathy.

A note on this clonotype: A clone one base away is much larger, so this may be a read error. The genes are TRBV19 and TRBJ1-1; possible D gene TRBD1, 5 bases. The CDR3 length is 16 residues. CDR1 and CDR2 (germline): LNHDA, SQIVND (reference sequence). V gave up 3 bases and J gave up 3 bases, with 17 bases separating them. The DNA for the CDR3 is TGTGCCAGTAGTATTAGGGCAGGGAGGCAGGACACTGAAGCTTTCTTT. Amino acid sequence: CASSIRAGRQDTEAFF.

This clonotype was detected many times. The gene calls are TRBV4-1 and TRBJ1-6, with TRBD1 matching over 7 bases. V lost 4 bases and J lost 5; bases outside the gene matches: 2. CDR3 length equals 14 residues. In germline, CDR1 is MGHRA, CDR2 YSYEKL. The CDR3 here is CASSRGQDNSPLHF. The CDR3 DNA sequence: TGCGCCAGCAGCCGAGGACAGGATAATTCACCCCTCCACTTT.

Note on this clonotype: A read error may be the cause here, since a much bigger clone is one base away. The chain joins TRBV24-1 to TRBJ2-5; 8 bases map to TRBD2. The J call could be wrong; TRBJ2-1 is a better fit for the DNA end. In germline, CDR1 is KGHDR, CDR2 SFDVKD. The CDR3 has 14 residues. The DNA of the CDR3 is TGTGCCACCAGTGAGTTCGGGGGGGAAGAGACCCAGTTCTTC. It is translated as CATSEFGGEETQFF.

V is TRBV29-1 and J is TRBJ1-2; possible D gene TRBD1, 5 bases. CDR1 is SQVTM, CDR2 ANQGSEA, per germline. Trimming shortened V by 8 bases and J by 5 bases, and 21 bases separated the two germline ends. The CDR3 has 14 amino acids. CDR3 nucleotide sequence: TGCAGCTCACCAATCCAGACAGCGACGTATGGCTACACCTTC. Protein sequence: CSSPIQTATYGYTF.

This clonotype was recorded at least ten times. The chain links TRBV4-2 to TRBJ1-1; 7 bases agree with TRBD1. J was trimmed by 0 bases and V by 0 bases; bases with no gene match: 4. Germline V CDR1 and CDR2: LGHNA, YNFKEQ. This CDR3 spans 16 amino acids. The CDR3 DNA follows: TGTGCCAGCAGCCAAGAAGGGGGCAGGGTGAACACTGAAGCTTTCTTT. Translated, it gives CASSQEGGRVNTEAFF.

The chain recombines TRBV20-1 with TRBJ1-1; the match to TRBD1 covers 12 bases. The CDR3 runs 17 residues. Germline lookup yields CDR1 DFQATT and CDR2 SNEGSKA (reference sequence). V gave up 2 bases and J gave up 0 bases; unmatched junction bases: 7. The DNA for the CDR3 is TGCAGTGCTAGAATGGGACAGGGGGCTTGGATGAACACTGAAGCTTTCTTT. Protein sequence: CSARMGQGAWMNTEAFF.

Note on this clonotype: This could be a read error, since a much larger clone is one nucleotide away. The CDR3 does not close with the conserved phenylalanine or tryptophan, likely indicating a read error. The CDR3 sequence is CASSETSPYEQYS. The CDR3 DNA reads as TGTGCCAGCAGTGAAACCTCACCCTACGAGCAGTACTCC. This sequence joins TRBV2 and TRBJ2-7; D is unclear. Germline lookup yields CDR1 SNHLY and CDR2 FYNNEI. V was pared by 2 bases and J by 2 bases, with 7 bases between. The CDR3 covers 13 residues.

This chain uses TRBV15 with TRBJ1-5; 10 bases match TRBD1. V shed 1 base and J 7 bases; nucleotides not matched to a gene: 4. Germline-derived CDR1 and CDR2 are LNHNV and YYDKDF (reference sequence). The CDR3 is made up of 15 amino acids. The CDR3 reads CATSRGQGAGQPQHF. The CDR3 DNA follows: TGTGCCACCAGCAGAGGACAGGGGGCCGGACAGCCCCAGCATTTT.

Concerning this clonotype: This may come from a read error, since a much larger clone is one base off. The rearrangement links TRBV11-2 to TRBJ1-6; TRBD1 might be the D (6 bases). Germline values: CDR1 SGHAT, CDR2 FQNNGV. This CDR3 has 19 residues. The CDR3 nucleotides read TGTGCCAGCAGCCAGGGGAGAGGGGCGGGAAGGTCCTTTAATTCACCCCTCCACTTT. Amino acids: CASSQGRGAGRSFNSPLHF.

This clonotype was seen many times. The chain combines TRBV7-9 with TRBJ2-7, with TRBD1 matching 7 bases. J was trimmed by 2 bases and V by 1 base; bases with no gene match: 5. The length of the CDR3 is 15 residues. CDR1 and CDR2 (germline): SEHNR, FQNEAQ (reference sequence). The CDR3 DNA reads as TGTGCCAGCAGCTTAGTCAAGGGGGCCACCTACGAGCAGTACTTC. It specifies CASSLVKGATYEQYF.

With respect to this clonotype: The junction differs from germline at one of its ends, possibly a read error. This chain joins TRBV2 and TRBJ1-2; 8 bases agree with TRBD1. This CDR3 contains 14 residues. From germline, CDR1 is SNHLY and CDR2 FYNNEI. The CDR3 DNA reads as TGTGCCAGCATTGAATCAGGGGGCGGGTATGGCTACACCTTC. This encodes CASIESGGGYGYTF.

DNA for the CDR3: TGTGCCAGCAGCCAGAGCGACAGGGTTTTGAGCGGGGAGCTGTTTTTT. It is translated as CASSQSDRVLSGELFF. The J gene is TRBJ2-2, the V gene TRBV9; 7 positions match TRBD1. Germline-derived CDR1 and CDR2 are SGDLS and YYNGEE. V lost 4 bases, J lost 7 bases, and 13 bases stayed unmatched. The CDR3 sequence is 16 residues long.

On this clonotype: With a much larger clone just one base away, this may be a read error. The chain links TRBV12-3 or TRBV12-4 to TRBJ2-5; 8 nucleotides agree with TRBD2. V trimming: 3 bases; J trimming: 8 bases; junction bases outside the gene matches: 8. The CDR3 extends over 14 amino acids. DNA of the CDR3: TGTGCCAGCAGTTTTTCGAATAGCGGGGACACCCAGTACTTC. Encoded protein: CASSFSNSGDTQYF.

This clonotype was recorded at least ten times. The chain recombines TRBV6-6 with TRBJ1-6, with 7 nucleotides matching TRBD1. Per germline, CDR1 MNHNY and CDR2 SVGAGI (reference sequence). CDR3 length equals 17 residues. V lost 0 bases and J lost 7; bases outside the gene matches: 9. CDR3 in amino acids: CASSYSIRTGSNSPLHF. CDR3 nucleotide sequence: TGTGCCAGCAGTTACTCGATCAGGACAGGCTCCAATTCACCCCTCCACTTT.